This T cell receptor (beta chain) emerged from a study of PD-L1 blockade in urothelial cancer. The repertoire was sequenced with immunoSEQ multiplex PCR; TCRdb's copy has only in-frame clones and lacks some. The top ten hold approximately 16% of the sample, which has 12,000 to 15,000 clones, over 75% seen once. The CDR3 sequence is 17 residues long. Looked up from germline, CDR1 is SGHRS and CDR2 is YFSETQ. Trimming removed 1 base at V and 5 bases at J, with 19 bases between. The rearrangement uses TRBV5-1 and TRBJ2-1, with a tentative D call TRBD2 (6 bases). This sequence was found in a man between 65 and 85 years old with urothelial cancer. Source: PBMCs, taken around atezolizumab (anti-PD-L1) treatment. Here the CDR3 DNA reads TGCGCCAGCAGCTTGACCCCGGGAGCCGGGTTTCACAATGAGCAGTTCTTC. Translated: CASSLTPGAGFHNEQFF.